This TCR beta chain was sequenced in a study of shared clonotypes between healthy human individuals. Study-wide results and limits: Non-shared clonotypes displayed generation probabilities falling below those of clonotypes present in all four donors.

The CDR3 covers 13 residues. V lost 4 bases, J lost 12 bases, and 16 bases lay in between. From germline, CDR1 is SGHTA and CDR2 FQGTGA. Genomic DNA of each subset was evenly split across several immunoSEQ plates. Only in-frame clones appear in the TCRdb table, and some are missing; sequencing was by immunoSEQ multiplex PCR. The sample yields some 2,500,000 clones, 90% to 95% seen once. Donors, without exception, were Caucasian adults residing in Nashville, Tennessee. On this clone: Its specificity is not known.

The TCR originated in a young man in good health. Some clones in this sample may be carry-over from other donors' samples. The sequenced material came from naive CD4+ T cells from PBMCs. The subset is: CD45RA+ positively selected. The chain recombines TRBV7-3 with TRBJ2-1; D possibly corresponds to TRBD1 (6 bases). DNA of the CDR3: TGTGCCAGCAGCTCCCCTGGGACACGGGGGCAGTTCTTC. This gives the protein CASSSPGTRGQFF.